This TCR beta chain was observed in a study of blood T cell repertoires in COVID-19. Whole-study context: Spain, Italy and the United States supplied samples that represented acute and convalescent COVID-19. Sample material is recorded as cDNA or gDNA derived from T cells, B-cell-depleted T cells, or PBMCs.

The CDR3 has 14 amino acids. Trimming stripped 6 bases from V and 0 bases from J, with 11 bases between. CDR1 is SNHLY, CDR2 FYNNEI, per germline. How the authors handled the data: It was from reference gene primer amplification that nucleated cell counts were estimated. TCRdb keeps only in-frame clones here, not all; method: immunoSEQ multiplex PCR. Clonal size and the V and J genes are those of that table, whereas D and trimming came from the DNA. The sample shows 200,000 or so clones, 65% to 90% of them seen only once. Sequences were obtained from peripheral blood. The chain uses TRBV2 and TRBJ1-1, with unresolved D. The origin of this receptor is a man aged 35 to 55 who had recovered from COVID-19. The chain's CDR3 is CASRAGLMNTEAFF. CDR3 in DNA: TGTGCCAGCAGAGCGGGTCTCATGAACACTGAAGCTTTCTTT.